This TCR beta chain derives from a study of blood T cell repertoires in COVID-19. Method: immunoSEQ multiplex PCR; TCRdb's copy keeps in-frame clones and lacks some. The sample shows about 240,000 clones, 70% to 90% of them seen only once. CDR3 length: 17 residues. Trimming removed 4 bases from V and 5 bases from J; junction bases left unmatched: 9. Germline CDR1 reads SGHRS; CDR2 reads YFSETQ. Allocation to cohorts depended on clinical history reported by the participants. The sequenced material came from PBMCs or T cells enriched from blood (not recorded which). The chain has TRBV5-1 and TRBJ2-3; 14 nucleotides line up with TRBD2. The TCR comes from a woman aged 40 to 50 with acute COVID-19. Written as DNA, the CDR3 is TGCGCCAGCAGCCCAGGACTAGCGGGAGGAGGGCAAGATACGCAGTATTTT. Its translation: CASSPGLAGGGQDTQYF.